A single sample gave rise to the 12 T cell receptor beta chains below, sequenced in a study of blood T cell repertoires in COVID-19. Profiling relied on immunoSEQ multiplex PCR, and the TCRdb table lists in-frame clones only, not all of them. The table has around 620,000 clones, over 80% seen once. The sample taken for sequencing was peripheral blood. The source is a woman aged 18-29 years with acute or convalescent COVID-19.

The rearrangement joins TRBV19 to TRBJ2-1, with a weak D call TRBD1 (5 bases). V lost 5 bases to trimming and J lost 6 bases, with 17 bases between them. Per the germline V gene, CDR1 is LNHDA and CDR2 is SQIVND (reference sequence). The CDR3 consists of 15 residues. The CDR3 coding sequence is TGTGCCAGTAGTCCCGCTCGGGCAGGGTCCAATGAGCAGTTCTTC. This sequence encodes CASSPARAGSNEQFF.

This clone was seen a single time. The chain has TRBV10-3 and TRBJ1-3; weak D call: TRBD1 (5 bases). Germline V gene data show CDR1 as ENHRY and CDR2 as SYGVKD. CDR3 size: 15 residues. Deletions cut 11 bases from V and 4 bases from J, with 21 bases between. CDR3 DNA: TGTGCCGCTTCCCCCGGGCCGGGGGACGGAAACACCATATATTTT. Its translation is CAASPGPGDGNTIYF.

The chain employs TRBV11-2 and TRBJ2-3; 9 positions agree with TRBD2. The CDR3 loop spans 15 amino acids. V lost 4 bases and J lost 10; bases outside the gene matches: 12. Germline loops: CDR1 SGHAT, CDR2 FQNNGV. The CDR3 spells CASSSGAGGRVPQYF. CDR3 coding DNA: TGTGCCAGCAGCTCGGGGGCGGGGGGGCGAGTCCCGCAGTATTTT. The whole variable domain, filled in from reference TRBV11-2 and TRBJ2-3, reads EAGVAQSPRYKIIEKRQSVAFWCNPISGHATLYWYQQILGQGPKLLIQFQNNGVVDDSQLPKDRFSAERLKGVDSTLKIQPAKLEDSAVYLCASSSGAGGRVPQYFGPGTRLTVL.

V gene TRBV28 combines with J gene TRBJ2-3; TRBD1 matches 8 bases. Unmatched junction bases numbered 9, after V lost 6 bases and J lost 1 base. Germline V CDR1 and CDR2: MDHEN, SYDVKM. The CDR3 spans 16 residues. The CDR3 loop reads CASRAGQALRTDTQYF. CDR3 nucleotides: TGTGCCAGCAGGGCGGGACAGGCGCTTCGCACAGATACGCAGTATTTT.

CDR3 amino acids: CAWSARTGFHEKLFF. For the CDR3, the DNA is TGTGCCTGGAGTGCCCGGACAGGGTTTCATGAAAAACTGTTTTTT. V gene TRBV30 combines with J gene TRBJ1-4; the match to TRBD1 covers 8 bases. After removal of 1 base from V and 6 bases from J, the junction contained 7 bases not matched to a gene. This CDR3 contains 15 residues. CDR1 is GTSNPN and CDR2 is SVGIG in the germline V gene (reference sequence).

The gene calls are TRBV2 and TRBJ1-4; 9 bases are shared with TRBD1. The CDR3 contains 14 residues. Germline CDR1 is SNHLY and CDR2 is FYNNEI. The ends lost 7 bases at V and 5 bases at J; junction bases unmatched: 5. DNA for the CDR3: TGTGCCAGCAAATTGGGACAGGGAAATGAAAAACTGTTTTTT. Translating it yields CASKLGQGNEKLFF.

This clone was seen a few times. The genes are TRBV6-1 and TRBJ2-1; D not certain. CDR1 and CDR2 from the germline V gene are MNHNS and SASEGT. Trimming pared 0 bases from V and 5 bases from J, leaving 5 bases between. The CDR3 sequence is 13 residues long. The CDR3 sequence is CASSEARNNEQFF. CDR3 nucleotide sequence: TGTGCCAGCAGTGAAGCTAGAAACAATGAGCAGTTCTTC.

Only one count was recorded for this clone. The rearrangement links TRBV5-1 to TRBJ1-6, with 7 bases identical to TRBD1. CDR3 length: 14 amino acids. J gave up 9 bases and V 4 bases, and 7 bases lay outside the gene matches. Germline CDR1 SGHRS, CDR2 YFSETQ. The CDR3 nucleotides read TGCGCCAGCAGCCCAAGACAGGGTTTTTCACCCCTCCACTTT. Translation: CASSPRQGFSPLHF.

This chain links TRBV5-1 with TRBJ2-7; 13 bases are shared with TRBD2. The CDR3 is made up of 14 amino acids. Per germline, CDR1 SGHRS and CDR2 YFSETQ. Trimming cost V 8 bases and J 2 bases; bases outside gene matches: 4. The CDR3 DNA reads as TGCGCCAGTCGACTAGCGGGGGGTCCCTACGAGCAGTACTTC. This encodes CASRLAGGPYEQYF.

V gene TRBV19 combines with J gene TRBJ1-5, with 7 bases matching TRBD1. The ends lost 2 bases at V and 2 bases at J; junction bases unmatched: 12. Germline CDR1 reads LNHDA; CDR2 reads SQIVND (reference sequence). This CDR3 region has 18 residues. CDR3 nucleotide sequence: TGTGCCAGTAGTATAATAAGTCAGGGGGAAATCGGCAATCAGCCCCAGCATTTT. Translating it yields CASSIISQGEIGNQPQHF.

The gene calls are TRBV9 and TRBJ2-7; 11 positions match TRBD2. V gave up 2 bases and J gave up 5 bases; unmatched junction bases: 6. This CDR3 has 15 amino acids. CDR1 is SGDLS and CDR2 is YYNGEE in the germline V gene. CDR3 nucleotide sequence: TGTGCCAGCAGCGTTACTAGCGGGGGCACCCACGAGCAGTACTTC. Protein: CASSVTSGGTHEQYF.

The gene calls are TRBV11-2 and TRBJ2-1; weak D call: TRBD1 (6 bases). This CDR3 region has 17 residues. V was clipped by 6 bases and J by 3 bases, with 21 bases between them. The germline CDR1 and CDR2 sequences are SGHAT and FQNNGV. In nucleotides, the CDR3 is TGTGCCAGCAGAAGTATTAACAGGGTTGGATTCTACAATGAGCAGTTCTTC. This translates into CASRSINRVGFYNEQFF. The variable domain in full, completed from reference TRBV11-2 and TRBJ2-1, reads EAGVAQSPRYKIIEKRQSVAFWCNPISGHATLYWYQQILGQGPKLLIQFQNNGVVDDSQLPKDRFSAERLKGVDSTLKIQPAKLEDSAVYLCASRSINRVGFYNEQFFGPGTRLTVL.